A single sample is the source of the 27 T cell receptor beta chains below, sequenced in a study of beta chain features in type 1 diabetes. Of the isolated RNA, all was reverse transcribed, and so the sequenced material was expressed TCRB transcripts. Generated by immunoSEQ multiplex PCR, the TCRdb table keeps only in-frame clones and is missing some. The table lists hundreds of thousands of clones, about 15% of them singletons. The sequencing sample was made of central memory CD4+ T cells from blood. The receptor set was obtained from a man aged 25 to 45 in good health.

CDR3 coding DNA: TGTGCCAGCAGCCCCCAACCCACTAGCGGGGGGGTGGCCGGGGAGCTGTTTTTT. It codes for CASSPQPTSGGVAGELFF. The chain couples TRBV7-2 to TRBJ2-2; 13 positions agree with TRBD2. Trimming cost V 5 bases and J 6 bases; bases outside gene matches: 12. This CDR3 has 18 residues. Germline CDR1 is SGHTA and CDR2 is FQGNSA.

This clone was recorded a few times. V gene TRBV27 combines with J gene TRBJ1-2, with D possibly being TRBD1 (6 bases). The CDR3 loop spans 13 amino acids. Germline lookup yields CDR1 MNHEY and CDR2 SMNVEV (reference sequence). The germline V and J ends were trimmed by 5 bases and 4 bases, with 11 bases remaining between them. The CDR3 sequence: CASSRQDFYGYTF. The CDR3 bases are TGTGCCAGCAGTCGACAGGATTTCTATGGCTACACCTTC.

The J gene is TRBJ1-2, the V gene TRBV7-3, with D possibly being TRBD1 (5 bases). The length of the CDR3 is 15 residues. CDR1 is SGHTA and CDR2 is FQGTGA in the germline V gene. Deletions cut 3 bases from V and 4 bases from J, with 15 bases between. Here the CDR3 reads CASSLSATGTYGYTF. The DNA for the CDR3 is TGTGCCAGCAGCTTGTCCGCGACGGGGACCTATGGCTACACCTTC.

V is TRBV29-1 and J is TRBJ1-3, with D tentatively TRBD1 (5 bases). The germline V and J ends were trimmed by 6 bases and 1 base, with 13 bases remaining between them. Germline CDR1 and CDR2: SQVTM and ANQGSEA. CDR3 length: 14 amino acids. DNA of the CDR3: TGCAGCGTGGGGGAGCAGAATTCTGGAAACACCATATATTTT. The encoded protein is CSVGEQNSGNTIYF.

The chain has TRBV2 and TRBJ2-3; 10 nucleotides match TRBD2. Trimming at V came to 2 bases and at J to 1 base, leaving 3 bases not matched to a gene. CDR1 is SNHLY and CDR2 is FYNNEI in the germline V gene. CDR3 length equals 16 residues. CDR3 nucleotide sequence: TGTGCCAGCAGTGAAACTAGCGGGATCGGCACAGATACGCAGTATTTT. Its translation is CASSETSGIGTDTQYF.

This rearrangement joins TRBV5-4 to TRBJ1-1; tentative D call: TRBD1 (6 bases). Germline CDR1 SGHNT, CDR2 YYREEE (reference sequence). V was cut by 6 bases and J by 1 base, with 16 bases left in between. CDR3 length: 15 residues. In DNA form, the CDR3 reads TGTGCCAGCACCTTTGGCGGGGGCCGGAACACTGAAGCTTTCTTT. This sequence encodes CASTFGGGRNTEAFF.

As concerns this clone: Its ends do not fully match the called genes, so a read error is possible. CDR3 sequence reads: CASSQERVEPQHF. In DNA form, the CDR3 reads TGCGCCAGCAGCCAAGAGAGGGTCGAGCCCCAGCATTTT. V and J are TRBV7-2 and TRBJ1-5; no firm D call. CDR1 SGHTA and CDR2 FQGNSA come from the germline V gene. The CDR3 totals 13 residues.

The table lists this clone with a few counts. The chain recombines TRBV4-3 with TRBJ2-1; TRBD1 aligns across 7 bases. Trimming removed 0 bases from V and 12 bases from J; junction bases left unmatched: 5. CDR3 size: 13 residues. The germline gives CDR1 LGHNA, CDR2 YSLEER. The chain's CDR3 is CASSQENRGWQFF. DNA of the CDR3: TGCGCCAGCAGCCAAGAGAACAGGGGATGGCAGTTCTTC.

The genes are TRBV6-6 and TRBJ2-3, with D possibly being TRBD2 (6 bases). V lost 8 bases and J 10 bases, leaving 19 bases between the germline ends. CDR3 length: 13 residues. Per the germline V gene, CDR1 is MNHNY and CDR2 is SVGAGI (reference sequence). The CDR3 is CASLRDSVGAQYF. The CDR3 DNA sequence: TGTGCCAGCCTCCGGGACTCCGTTGGAGCGCAGTATTTT.

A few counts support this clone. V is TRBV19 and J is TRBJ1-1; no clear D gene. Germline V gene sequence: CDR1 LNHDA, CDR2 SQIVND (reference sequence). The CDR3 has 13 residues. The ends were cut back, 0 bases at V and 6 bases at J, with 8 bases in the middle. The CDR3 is CASSIDNNPEAFF. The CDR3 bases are TGTGCCAGTAGTATAGATAACAACCCTGAAGCTTTCTTT.

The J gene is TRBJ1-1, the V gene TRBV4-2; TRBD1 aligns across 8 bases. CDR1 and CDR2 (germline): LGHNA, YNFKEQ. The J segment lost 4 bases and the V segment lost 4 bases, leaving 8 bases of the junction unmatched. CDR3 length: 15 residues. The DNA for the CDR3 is TGTGCCAGCAGCCGAATACAGGGGGAGAGCACTGAAGCTTTCTTT. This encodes CASSRIQGESTEAFF.

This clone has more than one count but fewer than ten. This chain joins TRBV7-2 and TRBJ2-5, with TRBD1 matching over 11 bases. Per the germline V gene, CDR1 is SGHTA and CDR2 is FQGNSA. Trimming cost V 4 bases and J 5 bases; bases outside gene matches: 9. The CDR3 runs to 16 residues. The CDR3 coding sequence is TGTGCCAGCAGCTCCCCCCCCGGGACAGGGGGGGAGACCCAGTACTTC. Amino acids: CASSSPPGTGGETQYF.

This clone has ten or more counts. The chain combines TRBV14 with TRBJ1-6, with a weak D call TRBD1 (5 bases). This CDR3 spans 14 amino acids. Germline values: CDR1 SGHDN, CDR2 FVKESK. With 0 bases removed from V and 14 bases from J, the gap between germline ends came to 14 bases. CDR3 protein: CASSQDFGAIALHF. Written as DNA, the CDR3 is TGTGCCAGCAGCCAAGATTTTGGGGCCATCGCCCTCCACTTT.

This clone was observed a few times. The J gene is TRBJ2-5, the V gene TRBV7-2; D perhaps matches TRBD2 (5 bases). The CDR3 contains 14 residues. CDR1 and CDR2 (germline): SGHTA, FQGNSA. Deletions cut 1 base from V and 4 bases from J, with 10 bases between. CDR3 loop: CASSLVGVVETQYF. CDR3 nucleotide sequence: TGTGCCAGCAGCTTAGTCGGGGTTGTAGAGACCCAGTACTTC.

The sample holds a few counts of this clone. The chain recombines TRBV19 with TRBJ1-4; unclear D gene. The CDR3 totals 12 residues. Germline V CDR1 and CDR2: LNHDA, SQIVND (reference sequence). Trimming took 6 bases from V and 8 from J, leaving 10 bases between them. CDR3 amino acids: CASSQFSEKLFF. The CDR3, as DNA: TGTGCCAGTAGCCAATTTAGCGAAAAACTGTTTTTT.

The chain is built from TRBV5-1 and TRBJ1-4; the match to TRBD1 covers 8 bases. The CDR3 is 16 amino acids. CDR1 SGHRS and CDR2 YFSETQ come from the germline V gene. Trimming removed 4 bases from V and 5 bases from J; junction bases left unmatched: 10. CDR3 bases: TGCGCCAGCAGCCGGAGGCCACAGGGGGGGAATGAAAAACTGTTTTTT. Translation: CASSRRPQGGNEKLFF.

CDR3 region: CASSDNGETQYF. CDR3 DNA sequence: TGCGCCAGCAGTGATAACGGGGAGACCCAGTACTTC. V and J are TRBV10-1 and TRBJ2-5; D is undetermined. The CDR3 extends over 12 amino acids. V was cut by 3 bases and J by 5 bases, with 7 bases left in between. In germline, CDR1 is WNHNN, CDR2 SYGVQD (reference sequence).

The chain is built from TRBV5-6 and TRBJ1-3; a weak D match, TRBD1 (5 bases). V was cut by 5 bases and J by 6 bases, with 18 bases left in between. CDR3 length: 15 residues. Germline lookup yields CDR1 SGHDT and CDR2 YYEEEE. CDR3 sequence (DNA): TGTGCCAGCAGGGCAGGGAAGGCAGGGAAAAACACCATATATTTT. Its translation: CASRAGKAGKNTIYF.

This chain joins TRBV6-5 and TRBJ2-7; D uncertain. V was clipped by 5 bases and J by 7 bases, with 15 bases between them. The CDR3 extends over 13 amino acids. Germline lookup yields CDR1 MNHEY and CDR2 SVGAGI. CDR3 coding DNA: TGTGCCAGCAGTCCACAAACCTCCGGAGAGCAGTACGTC. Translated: CASSPQTSGEQYV.

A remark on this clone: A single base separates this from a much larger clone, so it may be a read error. The CDR3 loop is CASSSGTYEQYF. As DNA, the CDR3 is TGTGCCAGCAGTTCCGGGACCTACGAGCAGTACTTC. V and J are TRBV14 and TRBJ2-7, with a weak D call TRBD2 (5 bases). The V and J ends lost 6 bases and 2 bases respectively, with 8 bases between them. The CDR3 runs 12 residues. Germline V gene lookup returns CDR1 SGHDN and CDR2 FVKESK.

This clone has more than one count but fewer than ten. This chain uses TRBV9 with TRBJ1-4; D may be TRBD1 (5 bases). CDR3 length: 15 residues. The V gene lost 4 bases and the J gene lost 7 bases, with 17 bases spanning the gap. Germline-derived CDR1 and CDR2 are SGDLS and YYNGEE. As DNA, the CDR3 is TGTGCCAGCAGCCCAACCTACCGTCAGGGTGAAAAACTGTTTTTT. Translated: CASSPTYRQGEKLFF.

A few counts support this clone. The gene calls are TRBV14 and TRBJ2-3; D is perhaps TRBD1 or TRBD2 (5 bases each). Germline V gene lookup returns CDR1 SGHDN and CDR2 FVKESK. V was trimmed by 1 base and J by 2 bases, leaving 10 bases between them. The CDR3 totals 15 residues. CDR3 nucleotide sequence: TGTGCCAGCAGCCAAGGATGGGGGACCACAGATACGCAGTATTTT. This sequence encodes CASSQGWGTTDTQYF. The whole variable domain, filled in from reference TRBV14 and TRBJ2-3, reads EAGVTQFPSHSVIEKGQTVTLRCDPISGHDNLYWYRRVMGKEIKFLLHFVKESKQDESGMPNNRFLAERTGGTYSTLKVQPAELEDSGVYFCASSQGWGTTDTQYFGPGTRLTVL.

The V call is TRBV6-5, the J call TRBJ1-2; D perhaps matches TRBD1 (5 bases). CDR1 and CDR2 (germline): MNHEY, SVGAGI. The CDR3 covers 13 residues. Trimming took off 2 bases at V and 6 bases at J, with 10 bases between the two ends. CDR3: CASSYGNRNGYTF. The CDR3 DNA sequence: TGTGCCAGCAGTTACGGCAACAGGAATGGCTACACCTTC.

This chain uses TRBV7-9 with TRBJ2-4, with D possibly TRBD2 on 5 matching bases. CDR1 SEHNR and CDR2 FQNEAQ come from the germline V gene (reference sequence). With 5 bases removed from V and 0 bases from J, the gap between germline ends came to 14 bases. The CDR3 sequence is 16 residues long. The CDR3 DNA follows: TGTGCCAGCAGCCCCCGGGATCCCCTAGCCAAAAACATTCAGTACTTC. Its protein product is CASSPRDPLAKNIQYF.

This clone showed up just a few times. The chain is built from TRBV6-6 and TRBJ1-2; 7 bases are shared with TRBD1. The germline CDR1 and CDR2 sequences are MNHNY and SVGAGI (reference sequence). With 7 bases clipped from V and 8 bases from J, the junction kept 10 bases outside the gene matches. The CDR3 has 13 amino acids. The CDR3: CASTPRTGGGYTF. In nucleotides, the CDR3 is TGTGCCAGCACCCCTCGGACAGGCGGGGGCTACACCTTC.

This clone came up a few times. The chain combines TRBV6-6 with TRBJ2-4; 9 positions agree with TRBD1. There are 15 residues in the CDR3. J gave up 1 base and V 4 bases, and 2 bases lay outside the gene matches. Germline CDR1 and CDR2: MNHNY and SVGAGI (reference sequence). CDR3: CASSFGTGAKNIQYF. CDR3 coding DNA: TGTGCCAGCAGTTTTGGGACAGGGGCCAAAAACATTCAGTACTTC.

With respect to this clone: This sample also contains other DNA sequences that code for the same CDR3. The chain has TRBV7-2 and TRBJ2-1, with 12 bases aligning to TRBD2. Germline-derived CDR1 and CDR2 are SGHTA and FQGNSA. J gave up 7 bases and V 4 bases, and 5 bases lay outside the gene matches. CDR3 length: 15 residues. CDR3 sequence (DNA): TGTGCCAGCAGCTCCTCGACTAGCGGGAGAAATGAGCAGTTCTTC. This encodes CASSSSTSGRNEQFF.